These 14 T cell receptor beta chains came from one sample sequenced in a study of a mutant IDH1 vaccine in newly diagnosed glioma. The time point: week 35, safety follow-up. Vaccination comprised doses that each held 300 ug of mutant IDH1 20-mer peptide, plus topical imiquimod. Assay used: immunoSEQ multiplex PCR; TCRdb lists only in-frame clones, some missing. The data show tens of thousands of clones, with 81% seen just once and approximately 4.7% held by the top ten. No antigens are known for them. Source: PBMCs, taken from a glioma patient whose treatment included an IDH1 peptide vaccine. These receptors all come from a woman aged 40-49 years with glioma. Some clones in this sample may be carry-over from other donors' samples.

The chain combines TRBV9 with TRBJ2-7; D perhaps matches TRBD1 (5 bases). CDR3 length equals 13 residues. The germline CDR1 and CDR2 sequences are SGDLS and YYNGEE. Trimming took off 3 bases at V and 3 bases at J, with 10 bases between the two ends. CDR3 sequence reads: CASSGGQYYEQYF. In nucleotides, the CDR3 is TGTGCCAGCAGCGGTGGACAATACTACGAGCAGTACTTC.

This clone is judged medium-sized (0.01 to 0.1%). This chain uses TRBV19 with TRBJ1-2; a weak D match, TRBD1 (6 bases). The CDR3 has 14 amino acids. Per the germline V gene, CDR1 is LNHDA and CDR2 is SQIVND (reference sequence). The V gene lost 2 bases and the J gene lost 1 base, with 8 bases spanning the gap. The CDR3 region has the DNA TGTGCCAGTAGTATAAGGGGGTTTAACTATGGCTACACCTTC. This encodes CASSIRGFNYGYTF.

This clone was detected only once. The rearrangement uses TRBV19 and TRBJ1-5; 9 bases line up with TRBD1. Germline V CDR1 and CDR2: LNHDA, SQIVND (reference sequence). This CDR3 has 16 residues. V shed 4 bases and J 7 bases; nucleotides not matched to a gene: 11. CDR3 nucleotides: TGTGCCAGTAGTACCGGGACAGGGCGAGGTGAGCAGCCCCAGCATTTT. Protein: CASSTGTGRGEQPQHF.

The chain couples TRBV27 to TRBJ2-7; tentative D call: TRBD2 (6 bases). V was clipped by 8 bases and J by 5 bases, with 10 bases between them. CDR1 MNHEY and CDR2 SMNVEV come from the germline V gene (reference sequence). The CDR3 has 11 amino acids. The CDR3 DNA reads as TGTGCCAGCGGGTGGGGGGACGAGCAGTACTTC. Protein: CASGWGDEQYF.

This clone has more than one count but fewer than ten. V and J are TRBV9 and TRBJ1-1; D possibly corresponds to TRBD1 (5 bases). The CDR3 totals 14 residues. Trimming took off 2 bases at V and 1 base at J, with 9 bases between the two ends. The germline CDR1 and CDR2 sequences are SGDLS and YYNGEE. This chain's CDR3 is CASSVLTENTEAFF. The DNA of the CDR3 is TGTGCCAGCAGCGTTCTGACAGAGAACACTGAAGCTTTCTTT.

The chain couples TRBV10-2 to TRBJ1-6; 7 bases align to TRBD1. The ends lost 3 bases at V and 7 bases at J; junction bases unmatched: 6. Germline assignment: CDR1 WSHSY and CDR2 SAAADI. The CDR3 totals 15 residues. The CDR3 nucleotides read TGCGCCAGCAGTGACCGGGACAGAGGGAATTCACCCCTCCACTTT. This translates into CASSDRDRGNSPLHF.

J is TRBJ2-7 and V is TRBV7-9; D perhaps matches TRBD2 (5 bases). The germline V gene has CDR1 SEHNR and CDR2 FQNEAQ (reference sequence). V was shortened by 5 bases and J by 2 bases, with 16 bases between the two germline ends. The CDR3 runs 15 residues. In DNA, the CDR3 is TGTGCCAGCAGCGACAAGCAGGCACTAGCCTACGAGCAGTACTTC. Translating it yields CASSDKQALAYEQYF.

The chain carries TRBV21-1 and TRBJ2-5; no DNA check was done on the table's D call, TRBD2. TRBV21-1 is flagged as a pseudogene. The CDR3 has 15 residues. The CDR3 reads CASSKKWEGSETQYF. For the CDR3, the DNA is TGTGCCAGCAGCAAAAAGTGGGAGGGAAGTGAGACCCAGTACTTC.

The rearrangement uses TRBV9 and TRBJ2-7, with TRBD2 matching 8 bases. The CDR3 extends over 16 amino acids. Germline V CDR1 and CDR2: SGDLS, YYNGEE. Germline trimming cut 0 bases from V and 4 bases from J; bases unmatched to any gene: 9. CDR3: CASSVVPGGQGYEQYF. For the CDR3, the DNA is TGTGCCAGCAGCGTAGTACCGGGAGGGCAAGGGTACGAGCAGTACTTC.

This chain uses TRBV5-4 with TRBJ1-5; 8 bases match TRBD1. Germline V gene data show CDR1 as SGHNT and CDR2 as YYREEE (reference sequence). The CDR3 totals 15 residues. After removal of 0 bases from V and 5 bases from J, the junction contained 4 bases not matched to a gene. CDR3 residues: CASSLGPGGHQPQHF. CDR3 nucleotides: TGTGCCAGCAGCTTGGGACCAGGGGGCCATCAGCCCCAGCATTTT.

V is TRBV28 and J is TRBJ1-1; possible D gene TRBD1, 5 bases. V lost 5 bases to trimming and J lost 0 bases, with 13 bases between them. This CDR3 is built from 15 residues. Looked up from germline, CDR1 is MDHEN and CDR2 is SYDVKM. The CDR3 region has the DNA TGTGCCAGCAGTACCCCGACAGCCATGAACACTGAAGCTTTCTTT. Its protein product is CASSTPTAMNTEAFF.

The V gene is TRBV7-2, the J gene TRBJ2-6; D remains ambiguous. The V and J ends lost 6 bases and 2 bases respectively, with 5 bases between them. CDR1 is SGHTA, CDR2 FQGNSA, per germline. The CDR3 runs 13 residues. DNA for the CDR3: TGTGCCAGCAGGCAAGCTGGGGCCAACGTCCTGACTTTC. Translation gives CASRQAGANVLTF.

J is TRBJ1-1 and V is TRBV19; the D gene is possibly TRBD1 (5 bases). V lost 4 bases and J lost 10, with 19 bases in between. This CDR3 contains 14 residues. Germline CDR1 and CDR2: LNHDA and SQIVND (reference sequence). Here the CDR3 reads CASSTEGSSRRAFF. The CDR3 DNA sequence: TGTGCCAGTAGTACAGAGGGGTCAAGCAGGCGAGCTTTCTTT.

The chain has TRBV29-1 and TRBJ1-2, with 10 bases lining up with TRBD1. Germline values: CDR1 SQVTM, CDR2 ANQGSEA. The CDR3 is 14 residues long. V was pared by 7 bases and J by 7 bases, with 12 bases of the junction left unmatched. The CDR3 is CSARGTGEISGYTF. DNA of the CDR3: TGCAGCGCCAGGGGGACAGGGGAGATTTCTGGCTACACCTTC.